The 7 T cell receptor beta chains below come from one sample, sequenced in a study of T-cell memory formation after mild COVID-19. MiXCR, applied by TCRdb to the 5' RACE reads, yields one record per CDR3 protein. Here the sample spans around 140,000 distinct CDR3 sequences, 15% to 20% being singletons. The material sequenced was PBMCs or a T cell subset sorted from them (not recorded which). These receptor sequences come from an adult woman who had mild COVID-19 (a few samples of this study predate the infection). Cell type and time point are not known.

This clonotype was seen many times. This chain links TRBV29-1 with TRBJ2-1, with D possibly TRBD1 on 7 matching bases. The CDR3 is 14 amino acids. V lost 8 bases and J lost 5, with 19 bases in between. In germline, CDR1 is SQVTM, CDR2 ANQGSEA. CDR3 protein: CSSRQGGRNNEQFF. The CDR3 region has the DNA TGCAGCTCCCGCCAGGGGGGCCGGAACAATGAGCAGTTCTTC.

This sequence joins TRBV6-5 and TRBJ2-1; 9 bases line up with TRBD1. With V trimmed by 6 bases and J by 4 bases, 4 bases remained unmatched. Per the germline V gene, CDR1 is MNHEY and CDR2 is SVGAGI. CDR3 length: 14 amino acids. The CDR3 is CASRTGQGYNEQFF. DNA for the CDR3: TGTGCCAGCAGGACGGGACAGGGATACAATGAGCAGTTCTTC.

The table lists this clonotype with a few counts. The chain couples TRBV5-1 to TRBJ2-5; either TRBD1 or TRBD2 may supply D (5 bases each). Looked up from germline, CDR1 is SGHRS and CDR2 is YFSETQ. V was pared by 4 bases and J by 2 bases, with 12 bases between. The CDR3 is 14 residues long. The CDR3 is CASSTGPAQETQYF. The CDR3 nucleotides read TGCGCCAGCAGCACGGGACCCGCACAAGAGACCCAGTACTTC.

This clonotype has a handful of counts. The rearrangement joins TRBV30 to TRBJ2-2; TRBD1 agrees at 8 bases. Germline-derived CDR1 and CDR2 are GTSNPN and SVGIG (reference sequence). The CDR3 has 15 amino acids. V was pared by 3 bases and J by 0 bases, with 3 bases of the junction left unmatched. DNA for the CDR3: TGTGCCTGGAGAGAGACAGGGGCGAACACCGGGGAGCTGTTTTTT. Amino acids: CAWRETGANTGELFF.

The CDR3 DNA is TGTGCCTGGAGCAACAGGGTCGGAGAGACCCAGTACTTC. This codes for CAWSNRVGETQYF. This chain joins TRBV30 and TRBJ2-5; tentative D call: TRBD1 (6 bases). Between the trimmed V and J ends, which lost 3 bases and 4 bases, there was a span of 12 bases. Germline CDR1 GTSNPN, CDR2 SVGIG (reference sequence). The CDR3 loop spans 13 amino acids.

The sample holds a few counts of this clonotype. The chain combines TRBV4-1 with TRBJ2-3; 8 bases align to TRBD2. This CDR3 region has 17 residues. Germline values: CDR1 MGHRA, CDR2 YSYEKL. J lost 1 base, V lost 1 base, and 7 bases had no gene match. In DNA, the CDR3 is TGCGCCAGCAGCCAAGTTAAGCGGGAGCGGGGCACAGATACGCAGTATTTT. It specifies CASSQVKRERGTDTQYF.

The genes are TRBV30 and TRBJ2-3; 7 bases agree with TRBD2. J gave up 2 bases and V 3 bases, and 8 bases lay outside the gene matches. Germline CDR1 GTSNPN, CDR2 SVGIG (reference sequence). The CDR3 runs to 15 residues. Written as DNA, the CDR3 is TGTGCCTGGAGCACGCGGGGGTCCCCCACAGATACGCAGTATTTT. As protein: CAWSTRGSPTDTQYF.